The TCR beta chain under discussion was sequenced for a study of shared clonotypes between healthy human individuals. Whole-study context: Per donor, CD8 memory used one plate, CD8 naive used two, CD4 memory used three and CD4 naive used three. Study findings and constraints: Sampling was confined to blood; repertoires within tissues likely differ.

On this clone itself: The antigen is undetermined.

Profiled with immunoSEQ multiplex PCR; TCRdb holds only in-frame clones, not every one. The repertoire has some 2,500,000 clones, approximately 90% of them found once; the top ten carry roughly 0.34%. Sample: naive CD4+ T cells from PBMCs. This sample's subset: CD45RA+ positively selected. The source of this sequence is a man aged 18 to 30 in good health. Some clones in this sample may be carry-over from other donors' samples.

CDR3 loop: CASSLLVGGSPEAFF. The CDR3 DNA is TGTGCCAGCAGCTTATTGGTAGGGGGATCGCCTGAAGCTTTCTTT. This sequence joins TRBV7-9 and TRBJ1-1; a weak D match, TRBD1 (6 bases). CDR3 length: 15 amino acids. The ends were cut back, 2 bases at V and 6 bases at J, with 16 bases in the middle. Germline V CDR1 and CDR2: SEHNR, FQNEAQ (reference sequence). Using reference TRBV7-9 and TRBJ1-1 for the parts outside the CDR3, the full variable domain is DTGVSQNPRHKITKRGQNVTFRCDPISEHNRLYWYRQTLGQGPEFLTYFQNEAQLEKSRLLSDRFSAERPKGSFSTLEIQRTEQGDSAMYLCASSLLVGGSPEAFFGQGTRLTVV.